This T cell receptor beta chain was sequenced during a study of blood T cell repertoires in COVID-19. Study-wide context: COVID-19 samples from acute and convalescent phases originated in the United States, Italy and Spain.

Trimming removed 0 bases from V and 4 bases from J, with 10 bases in between. The CDR3 has 14 residues. Germline values: CDR1 GTSNPN, CDR2 SVGIG (reference sequence). The method was immunoSEQ multiplex PCR; TCRdb's version includes in-frame clones alone and lacks a portion of them. The data show around 63,000 clones, around 87% seen once. The source is a man between 60 and 75 years old with acute or convalescent COVID-19. The chain carries TRBV30 and TRBJ1-5, with a tentative D call TRBD1 (5 bases). The specimen was peripheral blood. CDR3 sequence (DNA): TGTGCCTGGAGTGTACTGGAGGGGAATCAGCCCCAGCATTTT. Translating it yields CAWSVLEGNQPQHF.